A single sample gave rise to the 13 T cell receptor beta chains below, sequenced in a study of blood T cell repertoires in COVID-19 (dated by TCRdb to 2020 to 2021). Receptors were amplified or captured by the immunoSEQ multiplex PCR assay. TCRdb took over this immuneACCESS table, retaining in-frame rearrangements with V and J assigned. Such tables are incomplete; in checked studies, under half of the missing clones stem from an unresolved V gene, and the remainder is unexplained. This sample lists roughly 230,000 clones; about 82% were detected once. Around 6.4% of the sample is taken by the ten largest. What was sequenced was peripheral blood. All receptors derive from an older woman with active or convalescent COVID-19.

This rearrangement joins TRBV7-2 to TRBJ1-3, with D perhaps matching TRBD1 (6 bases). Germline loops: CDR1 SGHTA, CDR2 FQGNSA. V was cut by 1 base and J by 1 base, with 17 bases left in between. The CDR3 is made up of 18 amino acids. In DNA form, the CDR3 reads TGTGCCAGCAGCTTAGATACGCGGGGGCCAACGTCTGGAAACACCATATATTTT. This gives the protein CASSLDTRGPTSGNTIYF. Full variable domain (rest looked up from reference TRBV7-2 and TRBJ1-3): GAGVSQSPSNKVTEKGKDVELRCDPISGHTALYWYRQSLGQGLEFLIYFQGNSAPDKSGLPSDRFSAERTGGSVSTLTIQRTQQEDSAVYLCASSLDTRGPTSGNTIYFGEGSWLTVV.

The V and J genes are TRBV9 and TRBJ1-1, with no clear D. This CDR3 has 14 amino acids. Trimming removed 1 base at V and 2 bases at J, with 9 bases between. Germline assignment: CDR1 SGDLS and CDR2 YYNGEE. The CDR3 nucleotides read TGTGCCAGCAGCGTACAGGATAGAAACACTGAAGCTTTCTTT. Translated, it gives CASSVQDRNTEAFF.

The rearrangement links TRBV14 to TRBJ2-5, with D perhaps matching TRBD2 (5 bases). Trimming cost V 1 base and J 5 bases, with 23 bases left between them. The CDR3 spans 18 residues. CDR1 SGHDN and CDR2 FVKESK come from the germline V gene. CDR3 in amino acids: CASSQVLQPRGLMETQYF. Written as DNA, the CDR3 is TGTGCCAGCAGCCAAGTCCTCCAGCCCCGGGGTCTGATGGAGACCCAGTACTTC.

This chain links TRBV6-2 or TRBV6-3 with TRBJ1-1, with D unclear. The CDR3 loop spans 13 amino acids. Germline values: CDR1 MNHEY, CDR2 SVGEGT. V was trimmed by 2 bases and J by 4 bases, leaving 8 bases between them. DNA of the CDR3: TGTGCCAGCAGTTACGGCTTGATCACTGAAGCTTTCTTT. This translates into CASSYGLITEAFF.

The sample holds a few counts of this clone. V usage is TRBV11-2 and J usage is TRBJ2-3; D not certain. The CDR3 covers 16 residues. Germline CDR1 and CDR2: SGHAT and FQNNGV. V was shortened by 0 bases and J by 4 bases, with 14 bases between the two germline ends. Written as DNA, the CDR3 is TGTGCCAGCAGCTTAGATGGTCTAGGAGTGGCAGATACGCAGTATTTT. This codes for CASSLDGLGVADTQYF.

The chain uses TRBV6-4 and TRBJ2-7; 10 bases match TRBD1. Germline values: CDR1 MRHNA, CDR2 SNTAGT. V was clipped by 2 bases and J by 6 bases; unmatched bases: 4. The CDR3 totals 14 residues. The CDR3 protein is CASSDPRTGGEQYF. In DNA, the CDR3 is TGTGCCAGCAGTGACCCCCGGACAGGGGGCGAGCAGTACTTC.

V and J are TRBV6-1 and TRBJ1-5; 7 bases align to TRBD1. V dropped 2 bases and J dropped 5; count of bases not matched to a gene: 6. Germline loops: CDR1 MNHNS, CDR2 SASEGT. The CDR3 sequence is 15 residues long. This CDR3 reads CASSEMGTAHQPQHF. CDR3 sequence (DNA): TGTGCCAGCAGTGAAATGGGGACAGCTCATCAGCCCCAGCATTTT.

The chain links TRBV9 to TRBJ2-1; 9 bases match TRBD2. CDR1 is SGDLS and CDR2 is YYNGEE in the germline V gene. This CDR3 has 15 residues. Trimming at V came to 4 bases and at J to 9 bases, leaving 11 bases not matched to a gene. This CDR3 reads CASSPLGLAEPEQFF. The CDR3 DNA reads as TGTGCCAGCAGCCCTCTGGGACTAGCCGAGCCTGAGCAGTTCTTC.

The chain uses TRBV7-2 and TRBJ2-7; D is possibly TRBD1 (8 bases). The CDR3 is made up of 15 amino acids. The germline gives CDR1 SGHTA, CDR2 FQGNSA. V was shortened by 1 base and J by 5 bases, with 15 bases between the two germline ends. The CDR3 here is CASSLGGQGGNEQYV. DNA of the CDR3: TGTGCCAGCAGCTTAGGCGGACAGGGAGGGAACGAGCAGTACGTC.

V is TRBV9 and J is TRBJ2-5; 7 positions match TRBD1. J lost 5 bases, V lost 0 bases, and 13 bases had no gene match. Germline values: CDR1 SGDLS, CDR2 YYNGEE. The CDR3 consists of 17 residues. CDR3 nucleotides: TGTGCCAGCAGCGTAGAGGGGGCCTTATGGGGCCGGGAGACCCAGTACTTC. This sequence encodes CASSVEGALWGRETQYF.

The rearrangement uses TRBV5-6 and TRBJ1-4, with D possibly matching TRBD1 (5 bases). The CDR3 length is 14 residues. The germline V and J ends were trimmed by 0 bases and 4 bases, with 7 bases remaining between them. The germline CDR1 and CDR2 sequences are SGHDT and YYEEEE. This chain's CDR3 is CASSLGQNNEKLFF. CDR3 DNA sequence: TGTGCCAGCAGCTTGGGACAGAATAATGAAAAACTGTTTTTT.

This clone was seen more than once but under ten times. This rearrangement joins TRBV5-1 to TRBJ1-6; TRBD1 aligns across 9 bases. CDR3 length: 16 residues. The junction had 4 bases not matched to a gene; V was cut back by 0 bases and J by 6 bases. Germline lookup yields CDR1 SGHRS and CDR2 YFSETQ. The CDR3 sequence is CASSLGDRAGNSPLHF. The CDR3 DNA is TGCGCCAGCAGCTTGGGGGACAGGGCTGGTAATTCACCCCTCCACTTT.

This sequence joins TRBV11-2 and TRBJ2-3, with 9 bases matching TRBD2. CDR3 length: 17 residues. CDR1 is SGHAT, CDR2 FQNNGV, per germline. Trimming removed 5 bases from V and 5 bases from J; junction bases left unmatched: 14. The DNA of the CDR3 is TGTGCCAGCAGCCCAGGACTAGCGAGAGGGTGGGAAGATACGCAGTATTTT. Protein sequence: CASSPGLARGWEDTQYF.